This T cell receptor (beta chain) comes out of a study of radiotherapy plus CTLA-4 blockade in lung cancer (dated by TCRdb to the late 2010s). Regarding the research as a whole: Among the enrolled patients, around 17% had an objective response, and about 29% reached disease control.

Libraries were constructed by the immunoSEQ multiplex PCR assay. The immuneACCESS repertoire file appears here via TCRdb, limited to in-frame rearrangements. These files lack a portion of the clones; in checked studies, under half of the deficit traces to unresolved V genes, and the cause of the others is not known. Within this sample are approximately 77,000 clones, with approximately 80% of them counted one time only. The leading ten clones occupy approximately 0.77% of the sample. The study evaluated CTLA-4 blockade (ipilimumab) given together with focal radiation therapy in patients who had chemo-refractory metastatic non-small-cell lung cancer. Worth noting for this clone: The antigen it recognizes is unknown. Base qualities are not provided; no much larger clone lies one nucleotide away.

On the study overall, not on this receptor specifically: Early dynamic changes in blood T cell clones, together with increased serum interferon-beta after radiation, were reported as the strongest predictors of response. After treatment with radiotherapy and ipilimumab, TCR clones that originated in tumors expanded in peripheral blood.

The germline V gene provides CDR1 MNHEY and CDR2 SVGAGI. V drops 3 bases and J drops 2 bases, leaving 14 bases in between. Its CDR3 holds 16 amino acids, cysteine through phenylalanine. Only the CDR3 DNA stays, 48 bases, in frame from base 1. Rearrangement joined TRBV6-5 to TRBJ1-3; the D segment could be TRBD1, given 5 matching bases. This TCR was sampled from a human donor with non-small cell lung cancer who had stable disease on radiotherapy plus ipilimumab. The sample here was peripheral blood, taken from a patient treated with radiotherapy plus ipilimumab. In nucleotides, the sequence is TGTGCCAGCAGTTATGGGGGGGGTCTAGCTGGAAACACCATATATTTT. It specifies CASSYGGGLAGNTIYF.